This TCR beta chain comes out of a study of blood T cell repertoires in COVID-19. Across the study: T cells, B-cell-depleted T cells, or PBMCs provided the cDNA or gDNA that served as material.

Individuals drawn from around 25 US areas were roughly 18 to 89 years old. In assigning cohorts, the study relied on participant-reported clinical history. Source study methods: Estimated nucleated cell counts came from reference gene primer amplification. Assay: immunoSEQ multiplex PCR; the TCRdb copy retains only in-frame clones and omits some. V, J and clone size are taken as reported in that table, and D and trimming were inferred from the DNA itself. The data contain approximately 210,000 clones, roughly 87% of them singletons. Germline trimming cut 5 bases from V and 0 bases from J; bases unmatched to any gene: 9. CDR3 length: 18 residues. Germline CDR1 MNHEY, CDR2 SMNVEV (reference sequence). This clone was found once.

This rearrangement joins TRBV27 to TRBJ1-4, with 10 nucleotides matching TRBD1. The sample taken for sequencing was PBMCs or T cells enriched from blood (not recorded which). This sequence was found in a woman in her 30s who had recovered from COVID-19. CDR3: CASSHLRQGAATNEKLFF. CDR3 sequence (DNA): TGTGCCAGCAGTCACCTTAGACAGGGGGCAGCAACTAATGAAAAACTGTTTTTT.